This is a list of T cell receptor beta chains from one sample in a study of chemoradiotherapy in HPV16-positive cancers. TCRdb's copy holds only in-frame clones and misses some; the assay was immunoSEQ multiplex PCR. The data show under 35,000 clones, 93% seen once. The source material was blood, sampled from a patient who underwent chemoradiotherapy. The receptors stem from a human donor with HPV-associated anogenital cancer. Each CDR3 is given with its conserved first and last residue. D genes are given only for firm matches. Clone sizes are given selectively: once, few, many, or a class where the clone is expanded.

TRBV5-1,NA,TRBJ2-1,TRBD2,TGCGCCAGCCAAGGACTAGCGATTTACAATGAGCAGTTCTTC,CASQGLAIYNEQFF
TRBV19,few,TRBJ1-5,TRBD1,TGTGCCAGTAGCCCAATGAACAGGGGGAATGGCCAGCCCCAGCATTTT,CASSPMNRGNGQPQHF
TRBV7-9,NA,TRBJ2-2,NA,TGTGCCAGCAGCTTACCTCTCCTTCGGTCCGGGGAGCTGTTTTTT,CASSLPLLRSGELFF
TRBV20-1,NA,TRBJ2-5,NA,TGCAGTGCTAGAGACCGGAGGGCCCAGTACTTC,CSARDRRAQYF
TRBV19,NA,TRBJ2-4,TRBD1,TGTGCCAGTAGTATTGACAGGGGGAACATTCAGTACTTC,CASSIDRGNIQYF
TRBV4-3,NA,TRBJ2-1,NA,TGCGCCAGCAGCCAGGGGGGGCGGGAATACAATGAGCAGTTCTTC,CASSQGGREYNEQFF
TRBV10-3,NA,TRBJ2-7,NA,TGTGCCATCAGTGCCGGGACAAGCTCCTACGAGCAGTACTTC,CAISAGTSSYEQYF
TRBV6-6,NA,TRBJ2-2,NA,TGTGCCAGCAGTTCCGTGAGGGGGGCCACCGGGGAGCTGTTTTTT,CASSSVRGATGELFF
TRBV4-1,NA,TRBJ1-2,NA,TGCGCCAGCAGCCTCGTCCAGGGGAACTATGGCTACACCTTC,CASSLVQGNYGYTF
TRBV4-3,NA,TRBJ2-7,NA,TGCGCCAGCAGCCTTGGGGTACAAGACGAGCAGTACTTC,CASSLGVQDEQYF
TRBV4-1,NA,TRBJ2-1,TRBD1,TGCGCCAGCAGCCAACTATCGACAGGGGAGGATCAGAATGAGCAGTTCTTC,CASSQLSTGEDQNEQFF
TRBV19,NA,TRBJ1-5,NA,TGTGCCAGTAGTATTGGTTTTCAGCCCCAGCATTTT,CASSIGFQPQHF
TRBV2,NA,TRBJ1-5,TRBD1,TGTGCCAGCAGTCAGGGACAGTACAATCAGCCCCAGCATTTT,CASSQGQYNQPQHF
TRBV6-4,NA,TRBJ1-2,TRBD1,TGTGCCAGCAGTGCGGGACAGAGCTATGGCTACACCTTC,CASSAGQSYGYTF
TRBV9,once,TRBJ2-7,TRBD1,TGTGCCAGCAGCGTAATGGGGACAGCGACCTCCTACGAGCAGTACTTC,CASSVMGTATSYEQYF
TRBV6-5,NA,TRBJ1-5,TRBD1,TGTGCCAGCAGACAGGGGACCGGGAATCAGCCCCAGCATTTT,CASRQGTGNQPQHF
TRBV13,NA,TRBJ2-3,NA,TGTGCCAGCAGCTTAAGTATCTTAGCTACAGATACGCAGTATTTT,CASSLSILATDTQYF
TRBV23-1,NA,TRBJ1-5,NA,TGCGCCAGCAGTCAATACCCCAGGGCCCGCTATAGCAATCAGCCCCAGCATTTT,CASSQYPRARYSNQPQHF
TRBV6-5,NA,TRBJ2-7,NA,TGTGCCAGCACCGAGGGGGAGTCCTACGAGCAGTACTTC,CASTEGESYEQYF
TRBV7-9,NA,TRBJ2-2,NA,TGTGCCAGCAGCTTCACCTTGAACACCGGGGAGCTGTTTTTT,CASSFTLNTGELFF
TRBV29-1,NA,TRBJ2-7,NA,TGCAGCGTTGTCCCCCCAAAACACTACGAGCAGTACTTC,CSVVPPKHYEQYF
TRBV19,NA,TRBJ1-4,TRBD1,TGTGCCAGTAGTACAGACTCCCGGGACAGACTTCCAACTAATGAAAAACTGTTTTTT,CASSTDSRDRLPTNEKLFF
TRBV7-2,NA,TRBJ2-1,NA,TGTGCCAGCAGCTTAAGTCAGGGTGGGCAGTTCTTC,CASSLSQGGQFF